This T cell receptor (beta chain) was sequenced in a study of CD4 T cells in relation to SARS-CoV-2 and coronaviruses (dated by TCRdb to the early 2020s). Regarding the complete study: In the ViraFEST assay, PBMCs were cultured with antigen for about eleven days, after which TCR beta CDR3s were sequenced to identify clonal expansions specific to the antigen. The full convalescent cohort of about a dozen patients had a median age of about 38 years, ranging from roughly 21 to 80 years. Of the approximately 12 convalescent patients, 8 were male and 4 were female, and two of the subjects were Hispanic. HLA restriction was mapped for shared crossreactive spike epitopes using patient-derived lymphoblastoid cell lines. At the level of individual TCR clonotypes, the study evaluated whether memory CD4+ T cells crossreact between the spike proteins of SARS-CoV-2 and those of common cold coronaviruses. The Adaptive Biotechnologies TCR-sequencing kit was used for samples from three pre-COVID donors and for the naive versus memory experiments, whereas the other data were Illumina-based. A different TCR-beta assay, based on Illumina, was used to sequence expansion assays from other donors in the study. Beyond this particular receptor, the publication reports: Crossreactive clones showed significantly weaker SARS-CoV-2-driven expansion than monoreactive clones, consistent with antigenic imprinting. No donor contributed both pre-pandemic and post-infection samples, which limited tracing the source of pre-existing responses. The study was limited by small numbers of patients and tested TCRs. Since the crossreactivity analysis centred on spike protein, crossreactivity against other viral proteins was not assessed. Approximately 61% of donors had memory CD4+ clonotypes that crossrecognized SARS-CoV-2 and at least one common cold coronavirus spike. Naive versus memory sequencing indicated that memory recall responses, rather than primary responses primed during culture, are detected by the assay.

Survey-level immunoSEQ TCR-beta sequencing was performed on DNA from CEF-cultured naive and memory CD4+ T cells. The study's processing was this. Preprocessing removed nonproductive sequences and CDR3s not starting with C, not ending with F or W, or shorter than 7 amino acids. Antigen-specific clonotypes were called with the MANAFEST web app on the basis of expansion relative to the reference and to other culture wells. A clone was considered positive if the clone showed significant expansion compared with the reference culture in 2 of 3 replicate wells at an FDR below 0.05. A further requirement for positive clones was significant expansion compared with all other tandem wells, along with an odds ratio above 5. Cultured and uncultured naive and memory CD4+ repertoires were searched for CDR3s previously identified as spike- and CEF-reactive. Pairwise Levenshtein distance, computed with the stringdist R package after three terminal residues were trimmed from each end, was used as the measure of CDR3 homology. TCRdb took over this immuneACCESS table, retaining in-frame rearrangements with V and J assigned. Such tables are incomplete; in checked studies, under half of the missing clones stem from an unresolved V gene, and the remainder is unexplained. V and J calls plus clone size are reproduced from that table; the DNA served to infer D and trimming. This sample has 30,000 to 45,000 clones in its table, and more than 60% of those were observed once. Roughly 3% of the sample belongs to the ten largest clones.

To separate naive from memory CD4+ T cells, cryopreserved PBMCs first underwent CD4 enrichment and then EasySep naive CD4+ T cell enrichment. For roughly 11 days, sorted naive or memory CD4+ T cells (about 100,000) were cultured at a 1:1 ratio with T cell-depleted PBMCs and CEF peptides. In general, every peptide culture condition was set up in three replicate wells. PBMCs were isolated from leukapheresis product or whole blood by Ficoll-Paque PLUS gradient centrifugation. PBMCs were either cryopreserved at -140 degrees C or used fresh in the expansion assay. The QIAamp Micro DNA Kit was used to extract genomic DNA from the CD4+ T cells. The CDR3, from cysteine to phenylalanine, totals 15 residues. The DNA shown is the 45-base CDR3, in frame from base 1. Trimming costs V 3 bases and J 4 bases, and their ends lie 15 bases apart. Per the germline V gene, SNHLY is the CDR1 and FYNNEI is the CDR2. On this clone: Its target antigen remains unknown. Qualities for individual bases were not recorded, and no much larger clone is one base off.

The chain joins TRBV2 to TRBJ1-2; TRBD1 is perhaps the D gene, given 6 matching bases. The receptor was derived from an adult with COVID-19. Sequencing was done on a sample of memory CD4+ T cells from PBMCs, cultured in vitro. What the cell subset or site label conveys for this sample: memory (non-naive) CD4+ T cells. The nucleotides read TGTGCCAGCAGTGAGGAAGGGCAGGGGAGCTATGGCTACACCTTC. Its translation reads: CASSEEGQGSYGYTF.